Below are 26 T cell receptor beta chains sequenced from a single sample in a study of blood T cell repertoires in COVID-19 (TCRdb year 2020). The library was made by the immunoSEQ multiplex PCR assay. As stored in TCRdb, this immuneACCESS dataset retains in-frame rearrangements with V and J assigned. A fraction of the clones does not appear; measured against another copy, unresolved V genes explain less than half of the discrepancy, and the remainder lacks a known reason. Here the sample has just over 650,000 clones; approximately 90% occur a single time. Jointly, the top ten make up about 0.26% of the sample. Sequencing used peripheral blood. The receptors here all came from a woman aged 18 to 35 with acute or convalescent COVID-19.

J is TRBJ1-1 and V is TRBV28; the match to TRBD1 covers 7 bases. The length of the CDR3 is 15 residues. The V gene end was trimmed by 2 bases and the J gene end by 4 bases; junction bases not matched to a gene: 7. Per the germline V gene, CDR1 is MDHEN and CDR2 is SYDVKM. CDR3 coding DNA: TGTGCCAGCAGTTTACCAGGGGGAGGAGGCACTGAAGCTTTCTTT. Its translation: CASSLPGGGGTEAFF.

The rearrangement joins TRBV6-8 to TRBJ2-3; no reliable D call. The CDR3 runs to 16 residues. Germline CDR1 and CDR2: MNHGY and SAAAGT. V gave up 6 bases and J gave up 0 bases, with 16 bases separating them. The CDR3 coding sequence is TGTGCCAGCAGACCCTCCTGGGCCTCTAGCACAGATACGCAGTATTTT. Protein product: CASRPSWASSTDTQYF.

V usage is TRBV19 and J usage is TRBJ1-2; D unclear. The CDR3 is 13 residues long. V gave up 7 bases and J gave up 8 bases, with 17 bases separating them. Germline-derived CDR1 and CDR2 are LNHDA and SQIVND (reference sequence). DNA of the CDR3: TGTGCCAGTACCCCCGGCGGTTCGACGGGCTACACCTTC. Its translation is CASTPGGSTGYTF. The full variable domain, its missing parts supplied by reference TRBV19 and TRBJ1-2, is DGGITQSPKYLFRKEGQNVTLSCEQNLNHDAMYWYRQDPGQGLRLIYYSQIVNDFQKGDIAEGYSVSREKKESFPLTVTSAQKNPTAFYLCASTPGGSTGYTFGSGTRLTVV.

The chain joins TRBV19 to TRBJ2-7; D gene uncertain. V was clipped by 3 bases and J by 5 bases, with 14 bases between them. There are 14 residues in the CDR3. Germline CDR1 and CDR2: LNHDA and SQIVND (reference sequence). CDR3 amino acids: CASSIGPLNHEQYF. CDR3 DNA sequence: TGTGCCAGTAGTATTGGTCCACTTAACCACGAGCAGTACTTC.

The rearrangement joins TRBV5-1 to TRBJ1-2, with D possibly matching TRBD1 (6 bases). V was trimmed by 2 bases and J by 2 bases, leaving 16 bases between them. The length of the CDR3 is 16 residues. The germline V gene has CDR1 SGHRS and CDR2 YFSETQ. The CDR3 here is CASSFALQGTNYGYTF. The CDR3, as DNA: TGCGCCAGCAGCTTTGCGCTCCAGGGGACGAACTATGGCTACACCTTC.

V gene TRBV2 combines with J gene TRBJ2-6; D gene uncertain. The CDR3 is 14 amino acids. CDR1 is SNHLY, CDR2 FYNNEI, per germline. V was cut by 3 bases and J by 1 base, with 4 bases left in between. The CDR3 DNA is TGTGCCAGCAGTGACGGGTCTGGGGCCAACGTCCTGACTTTC. It specifies CASSDGSGANVLTF.

This clone was counted only a few times. V and J are TRBV9 and TRBJ2-7, with 10 bases fitting TRBD1. In germline, CDR1 is SGDLS, CDR2 YYNGEE. Germline trimming cut 4 bases from V and 1 base from J; bases unmatched to any gene: 8. The CDR3 has 16 amino acids. CDR3 protein: CASSPTGQGSSYEQYF. The CDR3 DNA sequence: TGTGCCAGCAGCCCGACGGGACAGGGGTCGTCCTACGAGCAGTACTTC.

The chain recombines TRBV3-1 (or the pseudogene TRBV3-2) with TRBJ2-1; 14 positions agree with TRBD2. The CDR3 is 18 amino acids. CDR1 is LGHDT and CDR2 is YNNKEL in the germline V gene (reference sequence). Unmatched junction bases numbered 3, after V lost 0 bases and J lost 2 bases. The CDR3 DNA follows: TGTGCCAGCAGCCAAGAGACTAGCGGGGGGGCCGCCTACAATGAGCAGTTCTTC. This translates into CASSQETSGGAAYNEQFF.

J is TRBJ2-7 and V is TRBV18; 15 nucleotides agree with TRBD2. The CDR3 extends over 18 amino acids. The V gene end was trimmed by 3 bases and the J gene end by 2 bases; junction bases not matched to a gene: 8. The V gene's germline CDR1 is KGHSH and CDR2 LQKENI. The CDR3 DNA follows: TGTGCCAGCTCACCCGGGACTAGCGGGGGGAGCTCACCCTACGAGCAGTACTTC. This encodes CASSPGTSGGSSPYEQYF.

This chain joins TRBV5-8 and TRBJ2-3; no clear D. The CDR3 is made up of 15 amino acids. Trimming cost V 0 bases and J 0 bases, with 8 bases left between them. Per the germline V gene, CDR1 is SGHTS and CDR2 is YDEGEE. This chain's CDR3 is CASSLAGASTDTQYF. CDR3 sequence (DNA): TGTGCCAGCAGCTTGGCAGGCGCTAGCACAGATACGCAGTATTTT. Full variable domain (rest looked up from reference TRBV5-8 and TRBJ2-3): EAGVTQSPTHLIKTRGQQATLRCSPISGHTSVYWYQQALGLGLQFLLWYDEGEERNRGNFPPRFSGRQFPNYSSELNVNALELEDSALYLCASSLAGASTDTQYFGPGTRLTVL.

This chain joins TRBV5-6 and TRBJ1-3; a possible D gene is TRBD1 (5 bases). This CDR3 has 15 residues. The germline V and J ends were trimmed by 4 bases and 0 bases, with 11 bases remaining between them. CDR1 is SGHDT and CDR2 is YYEEEE in the germline V gene. Here the CDR3 DNA reads TGTGCCAGCAGCCCGGCCGGGGGCTCTGGAAACACCATATATTTT. It is translated as CASSPAGGSGNTIYF.

V is TRBV6-5 and J is TRBJ1-2; D is possibly TRBD1 (5 bases). CDR1 MNHEY and CDR2 SVGAGI come from the germline V gene. Deletions cut 0 bases from V and 2 bases from J, with 10 bases between. The CDR3 consists of 15 residues. Here the CDR3 DNA reads TGTGCCAGCAGTTACTCGCAGGGAGGGAACTATGGCTACACCTTC. It specifies CASSYSQGGNYGYTF.

The chain links TRBV27 to TRBJ2-1, with TRBD2 as a possible D gene (7 bases). The CDR3 loop spans 16 amino acids. V was shortened by 3 bases and J by 6 bases, with 18 bases between the two germline ends. CDR1 is MNHEY, CDR2 SMNVEV, per germline (reference sequence). DNA of the CDR3: TGTGCCAGCAGTTTGGAGGTACGGGGGGCCGGCAATGAGCAGTTCTTC. This encodes CASSLEVRGAGNEQFF.

A note on this clone: Here the CDR3 omits its conserved ending phenylalanine or tryptophan, so a read error is the likely source. No DNA is shown, since the ends of the CDR3 on it are uncertain; the CDR3 is the one TCRdb lists. This chain links TRBV12-3 or TRBV12-4 with TRBJ1-3; no DNA check was done on the table's D call, TRBD1. The CDR3 has 10 residues if both end residues are counted. CDR3 amino acids: CASISGQGCS.

The chain couples TRBV27 to TRBJ2-7; TRBD1 agrees at 7 bases. The CDR3 has 13 residues. Germline CDR1 is MNHEY and CDR2 is SMNVEV (reference sequence). V lost 2 bases, J lost 5 bases, and 3 bases stayed unmatched. CDR3 sequence (DNA): TGTGCCAGCAGTTTACAGGGGGTAGACGAGCAGTACTTC. Amino acid sequence: CASSLQGVDEQYF.

J is TRBJ2-7 and V is TRBV19; a weak D match, TRBD1 (5 bases). V dropped 4 bases and J dropped 3 bases, with 7 bases sitting between them. The CDR3 loop spans 12 amino acids. The germline V gene encodes CDR1 LNHDA and CDR2 SQIVND (reference sequence). The CDR3 here is CASSTDSYEQYF. In DNA form, the CDR3 reads TGTGCCAGTAGTACAGACAGCTACGAGCAGTACTTC.

For this clone: This sample includes further DNA sequences coding for the same CDR3. The chain employs TRBV6-5 and TRBJ1-1; D is undetermined. This CDR3 is 15 amino acids long. V dropped 0 bases and J dropped 0 bases, with 8 bases sitting between them. The V gene's germline CDR1 is MNHEY and CDR2 SVGAGI. The CDR3 spells CASSYSRALNTEAFF. The CDR3 coding sequence is TGTGCCAGCAGTTACTCGCGGGCTTTGAACACTGAAGCTTTCTTT.

This clone was counted a single time. The chain has TRBV7-6 and TRBJ2-1; 13 bases are shared with TRBD2. V trimming: 4 bases; J trimming: 5 bases; junction bases outside the gene matches: 17. Germline V lookup: CDR1 SGHVS, CDR2 FNYEAQ. CDR3 length equals 20 residues. Here the CDR3 reads CASSSLPGTSGALRNNEQFF. The CDR3 coding sequence is TGTGCCAGCAGCTCCCTCCCCGGGACTAGCGGGGCCTTAAGGAACAATGAGCAGTTCTTC.

V is TRBV19 and J is TRBJ1-6; no reliable D call. V was shortened by 0 bases and J by 6 bases, with 12 bases between the two germline ends. The CDR3 spans 16 residues. Germline V gene lookup returns CDR1 LNHDA and CDR2 SQIVND (reference sequence). In nucleotides, the CDR3 is TGTGCCAGTAGTATAGATCGGAGGGCCGTTAATTCACCCCTCCACTTT. Protein sequence: CASSIDRRAVNSPLHF. Combining the CDR3 with reference TRBV19 and TRBJ1-6 gives the whole variable domain DGGITQSPKYLFRKEGQNVTLSCEQNLNHDAMYWYRQDPGQGLRLIYYSQIVNDFQKGDIAEGYSVSREKKESFPLTVTSAQKNPTAFYLCASSIDRRAVNSPLHFGNGTRLTVT.

The chain combines TRBV19 with TRBJ1-5, with D perhaps matching TRBD1 (5 bases). Germline loops: CDR1 LNHDA, CDR2 SQIVND (reference sequence). Trimming removed 10 bases from V and 7 bases from J, with 17 bases in between. The CDR3 is 13 amino acids. The chain's CDR3 is CATNEGDWQPQHF. The CDR3 region has the DNA TGTGCCACCAACGAAGGGGATTGGCAGCCCCAGCATTTT.

The chain joins TRBV13 to TRBJ1-4; 9 bases are a match to TRBD1. V lost 5 bases and J lost 10; bases outside the gene matches: 8. Looked up from germline, CDR1 is PRHDT and CDR2 is FYEKMQ (reference sequence). The CDR3 loop spans 14 amino acids. In nucleotides, the CDR3 is TGTGCCAGCAGCCTCGGGACAGGGCCGGGAAAACTGTTTTTT. It encodes CASSLGTGPGKLFF.

This chain connects TRBV3-1 (or the pseudogene TRBV3-2) to TRBJ2-3; 7 positions agree with TRBD1. V was pared by 4 bases and J by 4 bases, with 2 bases of the junction left unmatched. The length of the CDR3 is 13 residues. The germline V gene encodes CDR1 LGHDT and CDR2 YNNKEL (reference sequence). The CDR3 here is CASSRQGSDTQYF. The CDR3 DNA sequence: TGTGCCAGCAGCCGACAGGGTTCAGATACGCAGTATTTT.

V is TRBV6-5 and J is TRBJ2-5, with 7 bases that match TRBD1. The CDR3 consists of 16 residues. The germline V gene has CDR1 MNHEY and CDR2 SVGAGI. The V and J ends lost 1 base and 1 base, in that order; junction bases with no gene match: 6. Here the CDR3 reads CASSYFKGTVQETQYF. For the CDR3, the DNA is TGTGCCAGCAGTTACTTTAAAGGGACAGTCCAAGAGACCCAGTACTTC.

The chain couples TRBV6-5 to TRBJ2-3, with 7 bases lining up with TRBD2. The CDR3 loop spans 14 amino acids. From germline, CDR1 is MNHEY and CDR2 SVGAGI. With 5 bases clipped from V and 1 base from J, the junction kept 3 bases outside the gene matches. CDR3 sequence (DNA): TGTGCCAGCAGTACCGGACTAGGCACAGATACGCAGTATTTT. It yields the protein CASSTGLGTDTQYF.

The gene calls are TRBV5-1 and TRBJ1-2, with 9 nucleotides matching TRBD1. CDR3 length: 13 residues. V gave up 5 bases and J gave up 10 bases; unmatched junction bases: 9. CDR1 SGHRS and CDR2 YFSETQ come from the germline V gene. Written as DNA, the CDR3 is TGCGCCAGCAGACCCGGGACAGGGATACCCTACACCTTC. Translated: CASRPGTGIPYTF.

This chain connects TRBV4-3 to TRBJ2-7; 7 bases are a match to TRBD1. Germline V gene sequence: CDR1 LGHNA, CDR2 YSLEER. This CDR3 has 14 residues. V dropped 3 bases and J dropped 2; count of bases not matched to a gene: 4. CDR3 sequence: CASSQETGTYEQYF. CDR3 DNA sequence: TGCGCCAGCAGCCAGGAGACAGGGACCTACGAGCAGTACTTC.